This record concerns one T cell receptor beta chain sequence. At one end, the junction sequence differs from germline, possibly due to a read error. As originally analysed: Using reference gene primer amplification, nucleated cell counts were estimated. Assay used: immunoSEQ multiplex PCR; TCRdb lists only in-frame clones, some missing. That table is the source of V, J and clone size, and D and trimming were worked out from the DNA. Of around 300,000 clones listed, about nine tenths are singletons. This specimen belongs to a study of blood T cell repertoires in COVID-19. Study-wide context: PBMCs, B-cell-depleted T cells, or T cells provided the cDNA or gDNA that made up the material.

The sequenced material came from peripheral blood. The receptor was isolated from a man aged 50 or older with active or convalescent COVID-19.

The DNA for the CDR3 is TGTGCTAGCAGCTTGGGGGGAGTTAATGAGCAGTTCTTC. Translated, it gives CASSLGGVNEQFF. The rearrangement links TRBV7-7 to TRBJ2-1; D might be TRBD2 (6 bases). This CDR3 is 13 amino acids long. The germline gives CDR1 SSHAT, CDR2 FNYEAQ (reference sequence).